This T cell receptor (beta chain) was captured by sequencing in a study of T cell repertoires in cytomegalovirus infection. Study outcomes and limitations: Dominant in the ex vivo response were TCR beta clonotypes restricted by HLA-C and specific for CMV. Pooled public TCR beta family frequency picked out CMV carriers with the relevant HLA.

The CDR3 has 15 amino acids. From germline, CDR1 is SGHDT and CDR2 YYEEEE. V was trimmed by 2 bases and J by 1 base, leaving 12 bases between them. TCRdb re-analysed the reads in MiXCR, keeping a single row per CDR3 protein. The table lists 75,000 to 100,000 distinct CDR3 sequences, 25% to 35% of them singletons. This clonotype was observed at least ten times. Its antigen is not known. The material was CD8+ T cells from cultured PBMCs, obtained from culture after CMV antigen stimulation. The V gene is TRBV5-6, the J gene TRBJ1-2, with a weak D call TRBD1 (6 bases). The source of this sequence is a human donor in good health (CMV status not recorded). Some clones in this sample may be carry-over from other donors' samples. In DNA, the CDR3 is TGTGCCAGCAGCTTCTGGACAGAGATTAACTATGGCTACACCTTC. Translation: CASSFWTEINYGYTF.